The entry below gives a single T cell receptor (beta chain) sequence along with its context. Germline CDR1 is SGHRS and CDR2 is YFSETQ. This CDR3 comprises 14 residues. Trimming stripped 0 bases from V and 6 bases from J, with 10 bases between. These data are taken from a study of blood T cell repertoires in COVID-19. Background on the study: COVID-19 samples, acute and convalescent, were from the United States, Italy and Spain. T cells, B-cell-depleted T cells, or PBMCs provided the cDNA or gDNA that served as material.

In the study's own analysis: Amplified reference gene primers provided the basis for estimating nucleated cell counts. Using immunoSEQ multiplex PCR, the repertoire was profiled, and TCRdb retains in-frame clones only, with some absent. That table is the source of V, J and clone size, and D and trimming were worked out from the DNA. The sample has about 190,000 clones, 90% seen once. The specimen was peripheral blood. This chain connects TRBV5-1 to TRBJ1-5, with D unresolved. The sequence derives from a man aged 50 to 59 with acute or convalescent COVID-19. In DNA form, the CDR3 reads TGCGCCAGCAGCTTGGAAACCGGTGGTCAGCCCCAGCATTTT. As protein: CASSLETGGQPQHF.